The entry below gives a single T cell receptor (beta chain) sequence along with its context. These data are taken from a study of blood T cells in healthy people across ages. The overall study: About one barcoded beta molecule per two T cells came from capture by template switching.

Primers used in a second PCR of roughly 7 to 12 cycles were a sample-barcoded 5' primer and a J-beta primer mix. TCRdb reanalysed the 5' RACE reads using MiXCR and keeps one entry per CDR3 protein. The sample comprises 550,000 to 650,000 distinct CDR3 sequences, 27% of which are singletons, and under 4.5% rests with the top ten. The CDR3 runs 13 residues. J lost 9 bases, V lost 6 bases, and 11 bases had no gene match. Germline V CDR1 and CDR2: SQVTM, ANQGSEA. These data also formed part of another study, on T cells of mothers and their children. According to that study: The study sampled three healthy Caucasian mothers and their six children. RNA that had been extracted went wholly into cDNA synthesis, at roughly 1.6 ug per 15 ul. Relative to unrelated pairs, biologically related mother-child dyads exhibited marginally greater, non-significant overlap.

The sequenced sample was blood. The source is a boy between 2 and 10 years old in good health. The rearrangement joins TRBV29-1 to TRBJ2-1; 7 nucleotides align to TRBD2. The CDR3 is CSVRYRDYGEQFF. The CDR3 nucleotides are TGCAGCGTCCGCTACCGGGACTACGGTGAGCAGTTCTTC.